These 13 T cell receptor beta chains share one sample of origin, sequenced in a study of T cells in Graves' hyperthyroidism and ophthalmopathy (dated by TCRdb to about 2019). The library was generated by multiplex PCR. TCRdb records Illumina HiSeq 2000 as the sequencer. The TCR beta CDR3 regions were amplified from the RNA transcripts. The TCR CDR3 was subjected to a first round of RT-PCR using the HTBI primer set and the Qiagen OneStep RT-PCR kit. Through fastp at Q25 and MiXCR, TCRdb rebuilt clones from the public reads, retaining in-frame beta chains. Rows with a matching CDR3 protein are joined into one entry that keeps the most common DNA and genes. This sample gives approximately 530,000 distinct CDR3 sequences in total; just under 20% of them show up just once. The leading ten clones occupy 47% of the sample. Sequenced sample: blood. The receptors come from a middle-aged man with Graves' ophthalmopathy.

This clonotype was observed a few times. The V call is TRBV27, the J call TRBJ2-3; D gene uncertain. Germline assignment: CDR1 MNHEY and CDR2 SMNVEV (reference sequence). The CDR3 totals 12 residues. The V gene lost 5 bases and the J gene lost 2 bases, with 5 bases spanning the gap. The CDR3 DNA is TGTGCCAGCAGTACCCTCACAGATACGCAGTATTTT. It encodes CASSTLTDTQYF.

This clonotype was seen many times. This chain connects TRBV9 to TRBJ2-5; D tentatively reads TRBD1 or TRBD2 (5 bases each). CDR1 and CDR2 from the germline V gene are SGDLS and YYNGEE. The CDR3 runs to 14 residues. The V gene lost 0 bases and the J gene lost 2 bases, with 8 bases spanning the gap. The CDR3 bases are TGTGCCAGCAGCGTAGAGGGACGGCAAGAGACCCAGTACTTC. Protein product: CASSVEGRQETQYF.

The chain combines TRBV5-6 with TRBJ2-5; 8 positions agree with TRBD1. V was clipped by 0 bases and J by 4 bases; unmatched bases: 5. The CDR3 is made up of 15 amino acids. CDR1 is SGHDT and CDR2 is YYEEEE in the germline V gene. Here the CDR3 reads CASSLADRGGETQYF. CDR3 sequence (DNA): TGTGCCAGCAGCTTGGCCGACAGGGGAGGAGAGACCCAGTACTTC.

The chain recombines TRBV5-1 with TRBJ1-2; D possibly corresponds to TRBD1 (6 bases). Per germline, CDR1 SGHRS and CDR2 YFSETQ. Deletions cut 0 bases from V and 0 bases from J, with 15 bases between. This CDR3 is built from 17 residues. CDR3: CASSLDAGAGPNYGYTF. CDR3 coding DNA: TGCGCCAGCAGCTTGGATGCGGGGGCAGGGCCTAACTATGGCTACACCTTC.

Only a few counts were recorded for this clonotype. A much larger clone lies a single base off, so this may be a read error. This chain connects TRBV11-2 to TRBJ2-1; 14 bases line up with TRBD2. The CDR3 sequence is 20 residues long. Germline CDR1 SGHAT, CDR2 FQNNGV. The V segment lost 8 bases and the J segment 2 bases; nucleotides outside the gene matches: 17. This CDR3 reads CASGYPPTGTSGSAYNEQFF. In DNA, the CDR3 is TGTGCCAGCGGATACCCCCCTACCGGGACTAGCGGGAGCGCCTACAATGAGCAGTTCTTC.

This clonotype was seen a few times. The genes are TRBV7-3 and TRBJ2-5, with TRBD2 matching over 9 bases. The V segment lost 5 bases and the J segment 5 bases; nucleotides outside the gene matches: 24. The germline V gene has CDR1 SGHTA and CDR2 FQGTGA. The CDR3 covers 20 residues. CDR3 DNA sequence: TGTGCCAGCAGCCTAAGGGGCCGTTCGAGAGCGGGGGGCCGGGGGGAGACCCAGTACTTC. This encodes CASSLRGRSRAGGRGETQYF.

The table lists this clonotype with a few counts. The CDR3 loop is CASSGIMQGLYEQYF. The DNA of the CDR3 is TGTGCCAGCTCCGGGATAATGCAGGGCCTCTACGAGCAGTACTTC. V gene TRBV18 combines with J gene TRBJ2-7; D assignment may be TRBD1 or TRBD2 (5 bases each). This CDR3 spans 15 amino acids. V lost 6 bases and J 3 bases, leaving 18 bases between the germline ends. CDR1 and CDR2 from the germline V gene are KGHSH and LQKENI.

This chain links TRBV6-2 or TRBV6-3 with TRBJ1-5; possibly TRBD1 for D (6 bases). Trimming removed 5 bases from V and 9 bases from J, with 17 bases in between. Germline assignment: CDR1 MNHEY and CDR2 SVGEGT. The CDR3 runs 14 residues. The CDR3 region has the DNA TGTGCCAGCAGTCTCGGACAGTTTGGGGGGCCCCAGCATTTT. Its translation: CASSLGQFGGPQHF.

This clonotype was seen at least ten times. V is TRBV20-1 and J is TRBJ2-5; perhaps TRBD2 as D (7 bases). This CDR3 spans 14 amino acids. CDR1 and CDR2 (germline): DFQATT, SNEGSKA (reference sequence). Trimming removed 2 bases at V and 4 bases at J, with 14 bases between. The CDR3 region has the DNA TGCAGTGCTAGAAGCCAGGGGAGGGGAGAGACCCAGTACTTC. Amino acids: CSARSQGRGETQYF.

This clonotype was seen repeatedly, ten times or more. V usage is TRBV6-5 and J usage is TRBJ2-7; D uncertain. The CDR3 runs 15 residues. The V gene lost 0 bases and the J gene lost 3 bases, with 12 bases spanning the gap. The germline CDR1 and CDR2 sequences are MNHEY and SVGAGI. This CDR3 is CASSYSLDAGYEQYF. For the CDR3, the DNA is TGTGCCAGCAGTTACTCGCTGGACGCTGGCTACGAGCAGTACTTC.

This clonotype appeared a few times. The chain is built from TRBV7-8 and TRBJ2-3; D might be TRBD2 (6 bases). The CDR3 spans 16 residues. The ends were cut back, 1 base at V and 6 bases at J, with 17 bases in the middle. Germline CDR1 SGHVS, CDR2 FQNEAQ. The CDR3 coding sequence is TGTGCCAGCAGCTTAGAGGGGCCCGGGACTGGGGATACGCAGTATTTT. It specifies CASSLEGPGTGDTQYF.

This clonotype was picked up many times. Mismatch with germline at one junction end may stem from a read error. The chain recombines TRBV5-1 with TRBJ2-1; 8 bases fit TRBD2. In germline, CDR1 is SGHRS, CDR2 YFSETQ. The CDR3 has 15 residues. CDR3 sequence reads: CASSSGLAGYNEQFF. The CDR3 DNA sequence: TGTGCCAGCAGCTCAGGACTAGCTGGTTACAATGAGCAGTTCTTC.

Note on this clonotype: A much larger clonotype is one base distant, so this may be a read error. The gene calls are TRBV28 and TRBJ1-2; D may be TRBD1 (6 bases). The length of the CDR3 is 17 residues. Per the germline V gene, CDR1 is MDHEN and CDR2 is SYDVKM. The CDR3 DNA is TGTGCCAGCAGTTTGGAAGCACGGACAGCACACAACTATGACTACACCTTC. Encoded protein: CASSLEARTAHNYDYTF.